The entry that follows covers one T cell receptor beta chain sequence. What it binds is not known. Quantitative barcoded 5'-RACE was used to prepare TCR beta libraries. Via MiXCR, TCRdb re-called the 5' RACE reads, giving one row per CDR3 protein. The sample includes about 700,000 distinct CDR3 sequences, around 19% seen only once; the top ten take about 20%. This CDR3 has 15 residues. The trim removed 3 bases at V and 9 bases at J, leaving 5 bases unmatched. Germline V gene lookup returns CDR1 SGDLS and CDR2 YYNGEE. The data are from a study of CD8 T cells in ankylosing spondylitis. Study-level results: Reportedly, significant enrichment of disease-linked clones occurred in matched ankylosing spondylitis synovial fluid. Within ankylosing spondylitis blood, a TCR beta motif made up of several highly homologous variants appeared to be characteristic. Earlier authors reported some of these motif variants in reactive arthritis synovial fluid and blood.

The source is a male donor with ankylosing spondylitis. Sample: blood, either unsorted or a sorted T cell fraction (not recorded which). The V and J genes are TRBV9 and TRBJ2-2, with 13 bases fitting TRBD2. The DNA for the CDR3 is TGTGCCAGCAGCGAAGGGACTAGCGGGGCACGGGAGCTGTTTTTT. Residues: CASSEGTSGARELFF. Supplemented by reference TRBV9 and TRBJ2-2, the full variable domain reads DSGVTQTPKHLITATGQRVTLRCSPRSGDLSVYWYQQSLDQGLQFLIQYYNGEERAKGNILERFSAQQFPDLHSELNLSSLELGDSALYFCASSEGTSGARELFFGEGSRLTVL.